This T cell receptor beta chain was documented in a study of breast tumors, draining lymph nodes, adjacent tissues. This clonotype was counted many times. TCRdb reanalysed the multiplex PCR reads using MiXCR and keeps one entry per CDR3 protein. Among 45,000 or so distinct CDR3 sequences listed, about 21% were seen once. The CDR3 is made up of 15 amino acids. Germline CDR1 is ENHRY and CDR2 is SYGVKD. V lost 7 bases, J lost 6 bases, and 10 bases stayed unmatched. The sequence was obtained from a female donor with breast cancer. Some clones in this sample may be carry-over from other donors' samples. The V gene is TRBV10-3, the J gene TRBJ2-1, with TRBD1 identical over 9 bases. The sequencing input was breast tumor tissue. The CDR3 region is CAIKHRDRVSNEQFF. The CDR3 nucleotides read TGTGCCATCAAACACCGGGACAGGGTCAGCAATGAGCAGTTCTTC.